This T cell receptor beta chain was identified in a study of blood T cell repertoires in COVID-19. On the study more broadly: The analysed material was cDNA or gDNA that came from T cells, B-cell-depleted T cells, or PBMCs.

Per germline, CDR1 SGHDT and CDR2 YYEEEE. V shed 4 bases, J shed 6 bases, and the junction held 3 bases outside the gene matches. The CDR3 runs to 13 residues. Source study methods: Reference gene primers were amplified, and this amplification served to estimate nucleated cell counts. Sequencing used immunoSEQ multiplex PCR; TCRdb keeps in-frame clones, though not all of them. For V, J and clone size, that table is used; D and trimming come from the DNA. In the table there are 190,000 or so clones, about 80% of which are singletons. The rearrangement uses TRBV5-6 and TRBJ2-7, with 11 positions matching TRBD2. The source of this sequence is a human donor with acute or convalescent COVID-19. The donor label of this sample is uncertain. The material sequenced was peripheral blood. CDR3 region: CASSPGLAGEQYF. CDR3 DNA sequence: TGTGCCAGCAGCCCAGGACTAGCGGGCGAGCAGTACTTC. The variable domain in full, completed from reference TRBV5-6 and TRBJ2-7, reads DAGVTQSPTHLIKTRGQQVTLRCSPKSGHDTVSWYQQALGQGPQFIFQYYEEEERQRGNFPDRFSGHQFPNYSSELNVNALLLGDSALYLCASSPGLAGEQYFGPGTRLTVT.